The entry that follows covers one T cell receptor beta chain sequence. Using immunoSEQ multiplex PCR, the repertoire was profiled, and TCRdb retains in-frame clones only, with some absent. The sample records around 190,000 clones, roughly 84% being singletons. Recruited during active infection, patients (from Seattle) were subsequently followed longitudinally. The data belong to a study of blood T cell repertoires in COVID-19. Background on the study: The study drew acute and convalescent COVID-19 samples from the United States, Italy and Spain. PBMCs, B-cell-depleted T cells, or T cells provided the cDNA or gDNA that made up the material.

Germline V gene sequence: CDR1 MNHEY, CDR2 SVGEGT. The trim removed 6 bases at V and 6 bases at J, leaving 7 bases unmatched. The CDR3 extends over 14 amino acids. Material for sequencing was peripheral blood. This sequence originates from a man aged 50-60 years with COVID-19, enrolled during active disease. This sequence joins TRBV6-2 or TRBV6-3 and TRBJ1-4, with 7 bases matching TRBD1. The CDR3 protein is CASSPGTVDEKLFF. CDR3 nucleotides: TGTGCCAGCAGCCCCGGGACAGTAGATGAAAAACTGTTTTTT.